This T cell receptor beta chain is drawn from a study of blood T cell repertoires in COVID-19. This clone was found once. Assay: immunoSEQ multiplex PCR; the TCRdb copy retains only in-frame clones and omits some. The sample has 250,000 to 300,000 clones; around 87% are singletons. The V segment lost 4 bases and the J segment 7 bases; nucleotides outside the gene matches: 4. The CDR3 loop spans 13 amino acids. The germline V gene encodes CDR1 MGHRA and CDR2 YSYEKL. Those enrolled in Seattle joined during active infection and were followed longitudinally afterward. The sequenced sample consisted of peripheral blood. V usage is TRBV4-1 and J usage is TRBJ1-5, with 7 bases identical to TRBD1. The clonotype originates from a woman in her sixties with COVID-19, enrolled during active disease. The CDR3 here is CASSRDSGQPQHF. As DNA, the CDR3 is TGCGCCAGCAGCCGGGACAGTGGCCAGCCCCAGCATTTT.